The clone carrying this TCR beta chain showed up many times. No antigen is known for it. These data originate in a study of T-cell reconstitution after alpha-beta-depleted transplantation in children. Study findings and constraints: Several hundred expanded graft clones reportedly were the source of alpha-beta T cells about two months after transplant. The main origin of T-cell counts and diversity one year after transplant was newly produced T cells.

Preparation of the TCRbeta library was carried out with unique molecular identifiers. A single record per CDR3 protein comes from TCRdb applying MiXCR to the PCR reads. This sample has 200,000 to 300,000 distinct CDR3 sequences, with approximately 24% found just once. V was shortened by 6 bases and J by 3 bases, with 3 bases between the two germline ends. The CDR3 has 11 residues. Specimen: PBMCs, mostly from graft donor cells, collected 360 days after TCRalphabeta/CD19-depleted stem cell transplant. The V call is TRBV12-3 or TRBV12-4, the J call TRBJ2-1; no firm D call. This TCR came from a female patient aged 2 to 10 who had a stem cell transplant for congenital amegakaryocytic thrombocytopenia, so the T cells may come from the graft donor. CDR3 protein: CASRDYNEQFF. CDR3 nucleotide sequence: TGTGCCAGCAGGGACTACAATGAGCAGTTCTTC.